This T cell receptor beta chain appears in the sequencing data of a study of identifying expanded T cells in peripheral blood. Study outcomes and limitations: About 1.3 clones differed between technical replicates, versus approximately 17 and 20 over time. Variance in clone template counts between approximately 2-week samples significantly increased with total template count across all healthy donors.

Concerning this clone itself: No antigen is known for it.

Assay: immunoSEQ multiplex PCR; the TCRdb copy retains only in-frame clones and omits some. The sample has over 75,000 clones; about 87% are singletons. CDR1 and CDR2 (germline): LNHNV, YYDKDF (reference sequence). The V and J ends lost 0 bases and 2 bases respectively, with 9 bases between them. The CDR3 runs 15 residues. No infections or other immune events were documented during collection. This TCR was sampled from a person aged 18 to 70 in good health. Sequencing was performed on blood. The chain joins TRBV15 to TRBJ2-3; D remains unclear. The CDR3 reads CATSREGNPTDTQYF. The CDR3 bases are TGTGCCACCAGCAGAGAGGGAAATCCCACAGATACGCAGTATTTT.